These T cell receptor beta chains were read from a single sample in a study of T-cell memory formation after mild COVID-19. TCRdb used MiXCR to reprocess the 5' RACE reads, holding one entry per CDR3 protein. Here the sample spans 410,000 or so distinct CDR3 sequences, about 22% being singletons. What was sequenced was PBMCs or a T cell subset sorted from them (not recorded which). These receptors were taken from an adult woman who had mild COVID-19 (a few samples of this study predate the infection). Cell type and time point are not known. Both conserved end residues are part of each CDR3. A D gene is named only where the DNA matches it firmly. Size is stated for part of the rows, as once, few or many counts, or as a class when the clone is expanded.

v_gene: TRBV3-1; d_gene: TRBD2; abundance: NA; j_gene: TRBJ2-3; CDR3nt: TGTGCCAGCAGCCAAGGAGCCATAGCGGGAGGCCCCACAGATACGCAGTATTTT; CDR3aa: CASSQGAIAGGPTDTQYF
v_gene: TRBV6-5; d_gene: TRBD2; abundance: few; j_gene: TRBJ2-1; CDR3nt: TGTGCCAGCAGTGCACGGACTAGCGGGAGTTTCTACAATGAGCAGTTCTTC; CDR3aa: CASSARTSGSFYNEQFF
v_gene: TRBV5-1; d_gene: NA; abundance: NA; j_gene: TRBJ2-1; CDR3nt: TGCGCCAGCAGCTTGAGGTGGCCAACGGCTACGAATGAGCAGTTCTTC; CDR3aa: CASSLRWPTATNEQFF
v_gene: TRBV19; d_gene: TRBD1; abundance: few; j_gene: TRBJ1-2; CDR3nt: TGTGCCAGTAGTCCGGACAGGGGGGGCGGCTACACCTTC; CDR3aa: CASSPDRGGGYTF
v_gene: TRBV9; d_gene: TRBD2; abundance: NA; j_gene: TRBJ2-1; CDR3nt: TGTGCCAGCAGCGCTGAAAGCGGGGGGTCCTCCAGCTACAATGAGCAGTTCTTC; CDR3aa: CASSAESGGSSSYNEQFF
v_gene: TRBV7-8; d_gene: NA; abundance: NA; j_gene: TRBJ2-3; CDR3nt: TGTGCCAGCTTGGGACCACTTGGAGATACGCAGTATTTT; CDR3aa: CASLGPLGDTQYF
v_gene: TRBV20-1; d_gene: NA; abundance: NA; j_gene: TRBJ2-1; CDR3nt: TGCAGTGCTAGAGATCTAGGACACTCCTACAATGAGCAGTTCTTC; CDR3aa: CSARDLGHSYNEQFF
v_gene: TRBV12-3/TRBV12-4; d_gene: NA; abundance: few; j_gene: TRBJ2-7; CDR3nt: TGTGCCAGCCCCCAGGGCAGCTCCTACGAGCAGTACTTC; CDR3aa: CASPQGSSYEQYF
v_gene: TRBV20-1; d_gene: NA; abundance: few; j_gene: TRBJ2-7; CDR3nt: TGCAGTGCTAGGAATACGGGTGTCTTGGAGGAGCAGTACTTC; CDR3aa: CSARNTGVLEEQYF
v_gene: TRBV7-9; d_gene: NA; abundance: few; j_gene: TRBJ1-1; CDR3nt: TGTGCCAGCAGCTTATCGCTCGACAGCACTGAAGCTTTCTTT; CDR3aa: CASSLSLDSTEAFF
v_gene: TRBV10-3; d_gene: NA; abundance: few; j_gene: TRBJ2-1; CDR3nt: TGTGCCATCAGTGCACGGGTCCTCTCCTACAATGAGCAGTTCTTC; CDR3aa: CAISARVLSYNEQFF
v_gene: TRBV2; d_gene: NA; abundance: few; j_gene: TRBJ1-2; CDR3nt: TGTGCCAGCAGTGTAGGGGGTCATGGCTACACCTTC; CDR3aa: CASSVGGHGYTF
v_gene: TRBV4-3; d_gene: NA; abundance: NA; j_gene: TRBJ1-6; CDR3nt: TGCGCCAGCAGCCAAGGAGAGGGGGGTTCACCCCTCCACTTT; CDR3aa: CASSQGEGGSPLHF
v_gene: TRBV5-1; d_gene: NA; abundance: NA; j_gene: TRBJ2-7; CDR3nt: TGCGCCAGCGGAGGCGGTAACTACGAGCAGTACTTC; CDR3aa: CASGGGNYEQYF
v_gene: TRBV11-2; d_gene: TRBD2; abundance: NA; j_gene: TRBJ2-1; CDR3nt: TGTGCCAGCAGCTTGGGACGGGGGGGTGAGCAGTTCTTC; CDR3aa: CASSLGRGGEQFF
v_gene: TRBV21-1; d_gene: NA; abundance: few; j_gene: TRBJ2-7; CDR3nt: TGTGCCAGCAGCCCTCGGGGGGAGGCATCCTACGAGCAGTACTTC; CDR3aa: CASSPRGEASYEQYF
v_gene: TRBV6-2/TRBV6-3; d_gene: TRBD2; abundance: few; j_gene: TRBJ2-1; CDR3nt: TGTGCCAGCAGTTATCTTAGCGGGGGGCCCTACAATGAGCAGTTCTTC; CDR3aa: CASSYLSGGPYNEQFF
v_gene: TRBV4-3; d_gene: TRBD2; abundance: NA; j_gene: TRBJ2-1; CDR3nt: TGCGCCAGCAGCGGCGGGAGGGTGCTGTTCTTC; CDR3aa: CASSGGRVLFF
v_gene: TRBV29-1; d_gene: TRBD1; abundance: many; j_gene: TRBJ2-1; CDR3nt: TGCAGCGTTGAGGGGGCCTTGGGACAGGGGGCTAATGAGCAGTTCTTC; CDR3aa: CSVEGALGQGANEQFF
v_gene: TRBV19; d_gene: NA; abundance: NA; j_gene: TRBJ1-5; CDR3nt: TGTGCCAGTAGCCAAACAGGGCACCAGCCCCAGCATTTT; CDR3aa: CASSQTGHQPQHF
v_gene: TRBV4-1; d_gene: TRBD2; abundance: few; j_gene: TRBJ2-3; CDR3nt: TGCGCCAGCAGCCCGCGACTAGCGGGGGCGGGTCAGGGAGATACGCAGTATTTT; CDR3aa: CASSPRLAGAGQGDTQYF
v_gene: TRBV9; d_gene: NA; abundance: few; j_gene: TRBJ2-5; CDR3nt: TGTGCCAGCAGCGTAGATTGGCGGGAAACGACCCAGTACTTC; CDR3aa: CASSVDWRETTQYF
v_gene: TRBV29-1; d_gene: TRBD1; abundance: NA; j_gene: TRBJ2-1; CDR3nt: TGCAGCGTGCGCCGGGACAGGAATGAGGGGGCCTACAATGAGCAGTTCTTC; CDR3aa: CSVRRDRNEGAYNEQFF
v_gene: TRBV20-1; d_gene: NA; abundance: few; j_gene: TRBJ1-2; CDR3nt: TGCAGTGCTCGGGAACAGGTCTCCTATGGCTACACCTTC; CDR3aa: CSAREQVSYGYTF
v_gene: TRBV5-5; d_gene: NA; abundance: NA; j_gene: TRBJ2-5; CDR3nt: TGTGCCAGCAGCAGTGACCCAACGAGGGAGACCCAGTACTTC; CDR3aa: CASSSDPTRETQYF
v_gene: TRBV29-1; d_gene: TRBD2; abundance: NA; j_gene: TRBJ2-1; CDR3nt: TGCAGCGTTGACAGGACTAGTCCTGGCGGGGGTGGTGAGCAGTTCTTC; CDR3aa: CSVDRTSPGGGGEQFF